Given below is one T cell receptor beta chain in context. This clone was seen a handful of times. Its antigen is unknown. Base qualities are missing; no much larger clone stands one base away. In total, roughly 670 healthy bone marrow donors made up the cohort. All cohort members were sampled while nominally healthy, although unrecorded immune exposures were likely present. The donor was CMV seronegative and was included in the group of a few hundred seronegative cohort members. A peripheral blood sample was provided by each donor, and peripheral blood mononuclear cells were used for TCR beta sequencing. The Qiagen DNeasy Blood Extraction Kit was used to extract genomic DNA from the blood cell samples. Libraries were constructed by the immunoSEQ multiplex PCR assay. For the multiplex PCR, a mixture combining 60 forward primers for TCR Vbeta segments and 13 reverse primers for TCR Jbeta segments was used. The CDR3 region of rearranged TCR beta genes was amplified from genomic DNA with a multiplex PCR assay. Amplified TCR beta libraries were sequenced as 87-base-pair reads on the Illumina HiSeq System. Regarding the original processing steps: In a later analysis, some 80 million unique TCR beta chains were counted across the 650 to 750 repertoires, and roughly 10 million of these chains were shared by at least two donors. Raw reads were error-corrected and collapsed into unique sequences with a nearest-neighbor algorithm that merged closely related sequences to remove PCR and sequencing errors. Alignment of CDR3 sequences to IMGT reference sequences was used to assign V, D and J gene segments. For a sequence to be retained, at least a six-nucleotide match to both a V gene segment and a J gene segment was required. Rearrangements were classified as productive when the CDR3 lacked stop codons and remained in frame with V and J, and all other rearrangements were classified as non-productive. Following IMGT convention, CDR3 was defined as the stretch from the second conserved V-encoded cysteine to the conserved J-encoded phenylalanine. The earlier analysis of 587 of the donors excluded any sequence lacking an unambiguous match to a single V gene segment. In an earlier analysis of approximately 560 of the donors, a V segment was called functional when productive rearrangements were above 56.7%, and segregating when the standard deviation between donors exceeded 5%. A statistical classification framework was built to diagnose cytomegalovirus status from the catalog of TCR beta chain sequences. In a later analysis, TCR nucleotide sequences were compared against IMGT/GENE-DB human TR gene sequences so that V and J genes could be assigned. Using the TCRdist pipeline, a later analysis assigned CDR3 sequences along with most-parsimonious VDJ recombination scenarios. A later analysis defined each TCR beta chain by its CDR3 amino acid sequence plus V-gene family, and excluded reads lacking a unique V-gene family. To address suspected cross-contamination and a sequencing artifact, a later analysis removed around 590 highly shared, low-generation-probability nucleotide sequences. In a later analysis, a clonal expansion index for each public chain was calculated from normalized within-repertoire ranks of inferred template counts. In a later analysis, generation probabilities were computed using a VDJ recombination model fitted to out-of-frame rearrangements, and the results were checked against IGoR. In a later analysis, TCR-TCR, TCR-HLA and TCR-CMV co-occurrence was scored with hypergeometric tests, and a repertoire-size bias correction was applied to TCR pairs. False discovery rates were estimated in a later analysis by permuting HLA or CMV assignments 20 times. In a later analysis, co-occurring TCRs were grouped with DBSCAN, and TCRdist sequence similarity was added when clustering was performed within HLA-allele-positive subsets. Co-occurrence clustering excluded repertoires with fewer than 30,000 or more than 120,000 public chains, plus five with anomalous nucleotide sharing. Drawn from immuneACCESS, this table holds only the in-frame rearrangements with V and J called that TCRdb kept. Clones are partly lost; checked studies trace under half to an unresolved V gene and leave the rest unexplained. Clone size and V and J calls were adopted from that table, with D and trimming inferred from the DNA. The sample contains around 41,000 clones, roughly half of them found a single time. Of the sample, roughly 6% is held by the ten largest clones.

The data originate from a study of cytomegalovirus exposure and HLA in healthy donors (dated by TCRdb to between 2016 and 2019). In the study overall: An earlier analysis of some 600 of the donors reported about 280 Gb of sequence data and around 100 million unique TCR beta sequences obtained from about 180 million T cells. An early release that covered roughly 600 HLA-typed donors contained about 300 gigabases of sequencing data and 75 million to 100 million unique TCR sequences. Among the roughly 430 genotyped donors, about 85% belonged to the genetic ancestry cluster associated with self-reported Caucasian donors. The study aimed to test whether signatures of past pathogen exposure could be identified by cataloging public T cell receptors. The T cell repertoires of around 730 subjects were profiled by immunosequencing and related to cytomegalovirus serostatus. Along with the roughly 710-subject first cohort, a separate validation cohort of 120 different subjects was used. To predict cytomegalovirus infection status, the study combined high-throughput TCR immunosequencing, statistical association of individual TCRs with disease status, and machine learning. In a later analysis, previously published TCR beta repertoires from roughly 710 donors were re-analyzed and high-resolution HLA genotyping was added so that TCR occurrence patterns could be studied. In the later analysis, no new phenotypic data were used to find candidate immune exposures; instead, reliance was placed on TCR beta sequences and their occurrence across donors. An earlier analysis of some 600 of the donors applied high-throughput TCR beta sequencing to assess whether each TCR beta V gene segment acted as functional or pseudogenic. Donor age, sex, ethnicity and CMV serostatus were compiled together with the repertoire data. In a later genetic analysis, genome-wide SNP genotypes for about 65% of the 666 donors were used, and that subset was treated as a discovery cohort. Every discovery cohort repertoire had been produced on one sequencing platform. HLA typing covered class I and class II loci at four-digit resolution. Typing coverage varied by locus: about 620-640 donors for A, B, C, DRB1 and DQB1; roughly 520 for DQA1; about 570 for DPA1; roughly 470 for DPB1. Several DR-DQ haplotypes were treated as single units for association and clustering because of strong linkage in the cohort. Among a few hundred genotyped donors of the cohort, an average of about 240,000 unique TCR beta nucleotide sequences were sequenced per donor, roughly 18% of them non-productive.

Based on the germline V gene, the CDR1 and CDR2 sequences are SGHTA and FQGNSA. V and J are truncated by 5 bases and 2 bases respectively, leaving an intervening sequence of 9 bases. Taken from cysteine to phenylalanine, the CDR3 has 13 residues. The CDR3 DNA has 39 bases and is translated from base 1. Broader findings and caveats from the paper: It was suggested by the authors that the approach could potentially be generalized to other disease states and immunological phenotypes. Because counts were too low, 15 to 20 rarely observed V segments, including chromosome 9 orphons, were excluded from the earlier analysis of under 650 of the donors. A group of highly shared sequence variants was considered likely to be a technical artifact of the sequencing pipeline. Because HLA typing was missing for some donors at each locus, association tests included only the typed subset. When HLA alleles, especially DR and DQ, strongly co-occurred, attributing TCR associations to individual alleles was difficult. In vitro tests confirmed that a few of the cytomegalovirus-associated TCR beta chains recognize cytomegalovirus antigens. According to a later analysis, TCR association rates differed among HLA loci, with DRB1 alleles showing the most associated TCRs and HLA-C alleles showing the fewest. The classifier was reported to diagnose cytomegalovirus status with high specificity and sensitivity in both the original cohort and the validation cohort. The study gave a list of more than 150 TCR beta chains associated with cytomegalovirus. Most TCR sequences were seen in very few donors, while some public TCRs were found in many individuals. In an earlier analysis of around 500 of the donors, most TCR beta V segments appeared in productive rearrangements about 87% or about 30% of the time, broadly matching IMGT annotations. A further reported finding was that TCR beta sequences accurately predicted the HLA-A and HLA-B alleles for most subjects in the first cohort. Roughly uniform sequencing depth across donors was assumed in presence/absence analyses, although this assumption may not hold. In a later analysis, most CMV-associated TCR beta chains were found to appear HLA-restricted, with HLA associations seemingly driven largely by CMV exposure. Because the 87-base-pair reads could not distinguish some IMGT-functional V segments, including TRBV6-2 and TRBV6-3, those segments were excluded. A later genetic analysis associated a missense DCLRE1C variant with V-gene and J-gene trimming of TCR beta chains, and an independent cohort replicated the association. In a later genetic analysis, fewer N-insertions in productive TCRs were reported among donors in an Asian-associated ancestry cluster than the roughly 640-donor mean. Linkage disequilibrium might explain the correlated functional status among segregating V segments, but an unknown experimental factor could not be excluded. A later analysis reported that several top co-occurrence clusters appeared linked to parvovirus B19, influenza, CMV and Epstein-Barr virus. The only immune exposure information available for the cohort was CMV serostatus. The cohort was sequenced for TCR beta chains only, and without alpha or paired-chain data the features that could be detected were limited. Specific HLA alleles were associated with 15,000 to 20,000 TCR beta sequences at a false discovery rate of 0.05 in a later analysis. In a later analysis, HLA-associated TCR beta chains showed more clonal expansion and lower generation probabilities than non-associated chains that were equally common.

Sequencing was carried out using PBMCs. The receptor chain draws on TRBV7-2 and TRBJ1-1, with a weak D call of TRBD1 (5 bases match). The source is a man in his sixties in good health and CMV-seronegative. The CDR3 reads as follows: CASSQDSNTEAFF. The nucleotides read TGTGCCAGCAGCCAAGACAGCAACACTGAAGCTTTCTTT.